This T cell receptor (beta chain) is from a study of blood T cell repertoires in COVID-19. The table came from immunoSEQ multiplex PCR; TCRdb's copy has only in-frame clones and leaves some out. Among some 290,000 clones listed, roughly 90% were seen once. The sequenced material came from peripheral blood. This TCR came from a woman in her twenties or thirties with COVID-19, enrolled during active disease.

This CDR3 reads CASSPGAPYEQYF. The CDR3 DNA reads as TGTGCCAGCAGCCCAGGGGCCCCCTACGAGCAGTACTTC. The chain recombines TRBV12-3 or TRBV12-4 with TRBJ2-7; D possibly corresponds to TRBD1 (6 bases). The CDR3 is 13 residues long. V lost 6 bases and J 2 bases, leaving 11 bases between the germline ends.